The T cell receptor (beta chain) described here comes from a study of CD8+CD57+ T cells in acquired aplastic anemia. The overall study: DNA recovered from sorted CD4+ and CD8+ cells had a mean of about 3.5 ug. On average, healthy donors gave around 9.8 million reads for CD4+ cells. General observations from the study: Significant differences in CD8+ Simpson's diversity were not observed between patients and controls. Patients and controls shared some 30 CD8+ CDR3 sequences.

Genomic DNA, the template, was used for profiling of the TCR beta VDJ and CDR3. Using its own MiXCR run on the reads, TCRdb lists one record per CDR3 protein. The sample lists 86,000 or so distinct CDR3 sequences, less than 60% occurring once. The germline gives CDR1 SNHLY, CDR2 FYNNEI. The CDR3 is 14 residues long. About this clonotype itself: The antigen is undetermined. Since the CDR3 does not end with the conserved phenylalanine or tryptophan, this likely comes from a read error.

This receptor was taken from a human donor in good health, serving as a control. The sample was sorted CD4+, CD8+, or CD8+CD57+ T cells (not recorded which) from PBMCs. The chain joins TRBV2 to TRBJ2-1; 9 nucleotides match TRBD2. CDR3 nucleotides: TGTGCCAGCCGGACTAGCGACTCCTGCAATGAGCAGTTCCTC. It encodes CASRTSDSCNEQFL.